The T cell receptor beta chain described here comes from a study of blood T cell repertoires in COVID-19. Turning to the study itself: The United States, Italy and Spain were the sources of the acute and convalescent COVID-19 samples. Sources were T cells, B-cell-depleted T cells, or PBMCs; the material itself was cDNA or gDNA.

Original processing notes: Reference gene primer amplification yielded estimated nucleated cell counts. TCRdb's copy holds only in-frame clones and misses some; the assay was immunoSEQ multiplex PCR. The DNA was the basis for D and trimming; V, J and clone size are from that table. The sample includes a few hundred thousand clones, 75% to 90% seen only once; the top ten take about 4.1%. Unmatched junction bases numbered 4, after V lost 3 bases and J lost 2 bases. This CDR3 region has 16 residues. Germline-derived CDR1 and CDR2 are SGHKS and YYEKEE (reference sequence). This TCR derives from a woman in her thirties who had recovered from COVID-19. This rearrangement joins TRBV5-5 to TRBJ2-7; 14 nucleotides align to TRBD2. The specimen was PBMCs or T cells enriched from blood (not recorded which). CDR3 DNA sequence: TGTGCCAGCAGCTCTGGGACTAGCGGGGGTGCCTACGAGCAGTACTTC. Its translation is CASSSGTSGGAYEQYF.